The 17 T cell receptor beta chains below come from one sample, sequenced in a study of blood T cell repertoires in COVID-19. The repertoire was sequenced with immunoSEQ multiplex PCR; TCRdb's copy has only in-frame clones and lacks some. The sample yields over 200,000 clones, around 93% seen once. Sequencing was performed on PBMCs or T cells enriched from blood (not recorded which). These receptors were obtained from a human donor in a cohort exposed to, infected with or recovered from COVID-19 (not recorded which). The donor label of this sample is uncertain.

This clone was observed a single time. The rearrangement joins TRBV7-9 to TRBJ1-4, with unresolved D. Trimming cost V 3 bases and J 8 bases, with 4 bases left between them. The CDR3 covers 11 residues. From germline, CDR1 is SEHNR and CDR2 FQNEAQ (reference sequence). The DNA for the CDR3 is TGTGCCAGCAGCTTCGGGGAAAAACTGTTTTTT. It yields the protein CASSFGEKLFF.

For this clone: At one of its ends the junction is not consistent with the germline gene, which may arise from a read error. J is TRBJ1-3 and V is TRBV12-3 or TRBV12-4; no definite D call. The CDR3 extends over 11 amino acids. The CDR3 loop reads CASSLSGIASF. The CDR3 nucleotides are TGTGCCAGCAGTTTATCCGGGATAGCCTCTTTT.

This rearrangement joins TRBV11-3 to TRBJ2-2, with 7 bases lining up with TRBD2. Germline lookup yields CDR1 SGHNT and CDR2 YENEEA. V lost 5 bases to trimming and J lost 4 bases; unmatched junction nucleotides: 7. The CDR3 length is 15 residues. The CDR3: CASSLAGVGTGELFF. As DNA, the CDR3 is TGTGCCAGCAGCCTCGCGGGGGTGGGCACCGGGGAGCTGTTTTTT.

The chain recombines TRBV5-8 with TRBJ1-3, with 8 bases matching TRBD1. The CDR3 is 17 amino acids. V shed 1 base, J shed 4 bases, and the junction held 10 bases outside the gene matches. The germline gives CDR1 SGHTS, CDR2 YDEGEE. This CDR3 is CASSLNGGQGAGNTIYF. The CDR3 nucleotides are TGTGCCAGCAGCTTGAATGGGGGGCAGGGGGCCGGAAACACCATATATTTT.

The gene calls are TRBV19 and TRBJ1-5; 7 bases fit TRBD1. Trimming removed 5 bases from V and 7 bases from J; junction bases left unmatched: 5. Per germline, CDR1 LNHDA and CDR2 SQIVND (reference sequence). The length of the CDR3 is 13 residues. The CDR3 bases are TGTGCCAGTAGTGAGGGGGCGGGACAGCCCCAGCATTTT. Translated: CASSEGAGQPQHF.

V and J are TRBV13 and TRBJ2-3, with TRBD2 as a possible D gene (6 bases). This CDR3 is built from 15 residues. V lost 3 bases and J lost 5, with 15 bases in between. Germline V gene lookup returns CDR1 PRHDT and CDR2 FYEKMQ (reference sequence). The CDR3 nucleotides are TGTGCCAGCAGCTTTTACGGGTCGCGGGGAGATACGCAGTATTTT. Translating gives CASSFYGSRGDTQYF.

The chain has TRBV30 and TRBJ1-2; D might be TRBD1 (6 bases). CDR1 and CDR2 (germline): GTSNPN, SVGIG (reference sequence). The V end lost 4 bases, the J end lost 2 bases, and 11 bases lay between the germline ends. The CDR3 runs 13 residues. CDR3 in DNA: TGTGCCTGGACCGGGACATCGAACTATGGCTACACCTTC. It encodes CAWTGTSNYGYTF.

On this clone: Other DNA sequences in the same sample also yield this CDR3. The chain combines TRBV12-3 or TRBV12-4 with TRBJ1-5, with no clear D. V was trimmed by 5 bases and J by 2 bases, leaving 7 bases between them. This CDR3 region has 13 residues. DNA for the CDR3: TGTGCCAGCAGTCGGCAGGGCAATCAGCCCCAGCATTTT. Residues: CASSRQGNQPQHF.

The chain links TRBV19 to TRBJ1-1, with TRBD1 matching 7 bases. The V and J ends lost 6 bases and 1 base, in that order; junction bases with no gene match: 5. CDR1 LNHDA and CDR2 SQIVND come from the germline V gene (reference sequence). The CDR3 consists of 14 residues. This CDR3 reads CASRGQAKNTEAFF. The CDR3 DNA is TGTGCCAGTAGAGGACAGGCGAAGAACACTGAAGCTTTCTTT.

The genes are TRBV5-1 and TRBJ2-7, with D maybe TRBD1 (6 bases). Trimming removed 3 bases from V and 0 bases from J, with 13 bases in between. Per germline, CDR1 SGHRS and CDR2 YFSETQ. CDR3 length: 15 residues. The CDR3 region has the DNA TGCGCCAGCAGCTCCCTACAGGGAATCTCCTACGAGCAGTACTTC. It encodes CASSSLQGISYEQYF. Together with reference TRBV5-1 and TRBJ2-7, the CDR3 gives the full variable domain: KAGVTQTPRYLIKTRGQQVTLSCSPISGHRSVSWYQQTPGQGLQFLFEYFSETQRNKGNFPGRFSGRQFSNSRSEMNVSTLELGDSALYLCASSSLQGISYEQYFGPGTRLTVT.

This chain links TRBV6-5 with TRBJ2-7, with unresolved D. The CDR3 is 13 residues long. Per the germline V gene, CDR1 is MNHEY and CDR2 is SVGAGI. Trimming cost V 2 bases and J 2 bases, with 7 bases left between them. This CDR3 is CASSYTRTYEQYF. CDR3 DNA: TGTGCCAGCAGTTACACACGAACCTACGAGCAGTACTTC.

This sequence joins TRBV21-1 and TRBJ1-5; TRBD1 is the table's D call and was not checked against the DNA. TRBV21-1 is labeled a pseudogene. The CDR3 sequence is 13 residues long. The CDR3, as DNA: TGTGCCAGCAGAGGGGGATGTAATCAGCCCCAGCATTTT. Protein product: CASRGGCNQPQHF.

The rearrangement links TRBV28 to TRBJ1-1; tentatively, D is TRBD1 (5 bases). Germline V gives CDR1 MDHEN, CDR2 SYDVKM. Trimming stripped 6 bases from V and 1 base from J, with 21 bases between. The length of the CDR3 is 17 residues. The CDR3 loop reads CASRKGRGPLPNTEAFF. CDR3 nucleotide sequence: TGTGCCAGCAGAAAAGGGAGGGGACCCCTACCGAACACTGAAGCTTTCTTT.

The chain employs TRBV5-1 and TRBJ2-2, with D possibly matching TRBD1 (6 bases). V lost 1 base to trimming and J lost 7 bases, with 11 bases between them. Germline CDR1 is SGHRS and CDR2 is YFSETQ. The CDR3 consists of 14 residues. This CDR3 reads CASSLLGAIGELFF. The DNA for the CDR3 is TGCGCCAGCAGCTTGCTGGGGGCTATCGGGGAGCTGTTTTTT. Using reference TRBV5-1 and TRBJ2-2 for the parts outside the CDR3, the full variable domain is KAGVTQTPRYLIKTRGQQVTLSCSPISGHRSVSWYQQTPGQGLQFLFEYFSETQRNKGNFPGRFSGRQFSNSRSEMNVSTLELGDSALYLCASSLLGAIGELFFGEGSRLTVL.

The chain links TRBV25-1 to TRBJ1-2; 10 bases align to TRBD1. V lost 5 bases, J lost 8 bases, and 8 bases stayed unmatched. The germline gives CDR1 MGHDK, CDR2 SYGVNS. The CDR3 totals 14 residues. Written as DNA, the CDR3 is TGTGCCAGCAGTCCCCCGGGACAGGGGTTCGGCTACACCTTC. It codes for CASSPPGQGFGYTF.

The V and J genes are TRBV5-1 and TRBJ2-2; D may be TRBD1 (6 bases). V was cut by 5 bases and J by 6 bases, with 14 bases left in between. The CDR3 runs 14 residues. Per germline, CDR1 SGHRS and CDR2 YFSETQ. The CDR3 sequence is CASRPQTGSGELFF. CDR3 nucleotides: TGCGCCAGCAGACCCCAAACAGGGTCCGGGGAGCTGTTTTTT. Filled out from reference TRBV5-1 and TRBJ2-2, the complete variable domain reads KAGVTQTPRYLIKTRGQQVTLSCSPISGHRSVSWYQQTPGQGLQFLFEYFSETQRNKGNFPGRFSGRQFSNSRSEMNVSTLELGDSALYLCASRPQTGSGELFFGEGSRLTVL.

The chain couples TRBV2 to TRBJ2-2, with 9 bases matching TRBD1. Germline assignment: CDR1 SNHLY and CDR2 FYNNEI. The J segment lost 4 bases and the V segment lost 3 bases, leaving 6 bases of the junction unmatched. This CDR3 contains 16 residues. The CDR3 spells CASSDQDRGSTGELFF. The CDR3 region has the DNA TGTGCCAGCAGTGATCAGGACAGGGGCTCCACCGGGGAGCTGTTTTTT.